This T cell receptor beta chain was profiled in a study of CD8+ T cells in alopecia areata. For the study at large: Among treated patients, oral tofacitinib was administered at 5 to 10 mg twice daily. Once tofacitinib had been taken for 6 to 18 months, 6 months off drug followed.

Trimming removed 4 bases from V and 5 bases from J, with 9 bases in between. This CDR3 spans 12 amino acids. Germline V CDR1 and CDR2: SGHRS, YFSETQ. Documented treatment: oral pan-JAK inhibitor, 5-10 mg twice daily. As regards this clone: The same CDR3 can be traced to other DNA sequences in this sample.

Isolated RNA was reverse transcribed into cDNA used as the sequencing template. Clones were read by immunoSEQ multiplex PCR, and TCRdb kept only the in-frame ones, dropping some. The sample includes about 190,000 clones, about three fifths of them seen just once. The receptor comes from a human donor with alopecia areata. The chain links TRBV5-1 to TRBJ2-5; no clear D. The sample in question was CD4+ T cells sorted from blood, obtained at week 4, from a patient treated with tofacitinib. CDR3 sequence (DNA): TGCGCCAGCAGCGGGATTGGGGAGACCCAGTACTTC. This translates into CASSGIGETQYF.